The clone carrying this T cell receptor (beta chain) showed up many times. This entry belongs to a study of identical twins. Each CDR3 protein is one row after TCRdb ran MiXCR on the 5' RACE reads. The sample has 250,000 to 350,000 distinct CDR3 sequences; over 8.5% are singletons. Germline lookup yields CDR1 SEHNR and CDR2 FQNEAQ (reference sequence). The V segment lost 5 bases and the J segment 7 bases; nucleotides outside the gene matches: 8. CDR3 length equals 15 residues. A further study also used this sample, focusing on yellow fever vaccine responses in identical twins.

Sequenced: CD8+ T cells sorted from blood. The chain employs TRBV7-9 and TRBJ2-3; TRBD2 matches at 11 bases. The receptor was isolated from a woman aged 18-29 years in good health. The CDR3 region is CASSTIAGGPNTQYF. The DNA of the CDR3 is TGTGCCAGCAGCACCATAGCGGGGGGGCCCAATACGCAGTATTTT.